A single sample is the source of the 22 T cell receptor beta chains below, sequenced in a study of T cell repertoires in cytomegalovirus infection. TCRdb reprocessed the reads via MiXCR and lists one record per CDR3 protein. The repertoire consists of approximately 150,000 distinct CDR3 sequences, with 15% to 20% occurring once and the leading ten covering around 19%. Source material: CD8+ T cells from PBMCs. The receptors stem from a human donor in good health (CMV status not recorded). Some clones in this sample may be carry-over from other donors' samples.

This clonotype came up a few times. The chain carries TRBV20-1 and TRBJ2-1; possibly TRBD1 for D (6 bases). The CDR3 runs to 15 residues. Between the trimmed V and J ends, which lost 0 bases and 2 bases, there was a span of 11 bases. CDR1 and CDR2 from the germline V gene are DFQATT and SNEGSKA (reference sequence). The CDR3 region is CSARDLGGTYNEQFF. CDR3 coding DNA: TGCAGTGCTAGAGATCTTGGGGGCACCTACAATGAGCAGTTCTTC.

The chain employs TRBV7-2 and TRBJ2-5, with 7 bases fitting TRBD2. The junction had 3 bases not matched to a gene; V was cut back by 0 bases and J by 5 bases. The CDR3 loop spans 14 amino acids. CDR1 is SGHTA and CDR2 is FQGNSA in the germline V gene. DNA for the CDR3: TGTGCCAGCAGCTTAGCGGGAGGGCTCGAGACCCAGTACTTC. Translation gives CASSLAGGLETQYF.

The V call is TRBV4-3, the J call TRBJ2-2; D not resolved. CDR1 and CDR2 from the germline V gene are LGHNA and YSLEER. Trimming took 0 bases from V and 3 from J, leaving 8 bases between them. This CDR3 contains 15 residues. CDR3 coding DNA: TGCGCCAGCAGCCAAGATCGTCTTTACACCGGGGAGCTGTTTTTT. It yields the protein CASSQDRLYTGELFF.

This clonotype was counted a few times. The chain links TRBV20-1 to TRBJ2-7; D is unclear. With 3 bases removed from V and 6 bases from J, the gap between germline ends came to 12 bases. Germline V gene data show CDR1 as DFQATT and CDR2 as SNEGSKA (reference sequence). This CDR3 has 12 amino acids. CDR3 in DNA: TGCAGTGCTAGGGATGGACGTACCGAGCAGTACTTC. It yields the protein CSARDGRTEQYF.

This clonotype was seen more than once but under ten times. The J gene is TRBJ2-1, the V gene TRBV20-1; D call uncertain. The CDR3 totals 14 residues. V was shortened by 1 base and J by 1 base, with 8 bases between the two germline ends. The germline CDR1 and CDR2 sequences are DFQATT and SNEGSKA (reference sequence). CDR3 nucleotide sequence: TGCAGTGCTAGAGTCTCAAGGTCCTACAATGAGCAGTTCTTC. It codes for CSARVSRSYNEQFF.

V gene TRBV28 combines with J gene TRBJ2-7; tentatively, D is TRBD1 (5 bases). The CDR3 sequence is 12 residues long. V lost 7 bases, J lost 1 base, and 8 bases lay in between. CDR1 is MDHEN, CDR2 SYDVKM, per germline. The CDR3 reads CASIDSSYEQYF. Written as DNA, the CDR3 is TGTGCCAGCATCGACAGTTCCTACGAGCAGTACTTC.

The chain links TRBV6-6 to TRBJ2-7; D ambiguous. V gave up 2 bases and J gave up 0 bases, with 11 bases separating them. Germline V lookup: CDR1 MNHNY, CDR2 SVGAGI (reference sequence). The CDR3 is 15 amino acids. In DNA form, the CDR3 reads TGTGCCAGCAGTTACGAAGCGTCCAGCTCCTACGAGCAGTACTTC. Translated, it gives CASSYEASSSYEQYF.

A few counts support this clonotype. V usage is TRBV28 and J usage is TRBJ2-2, with D perhaps assigned TRBD1 or TRBD2 (6 bases each). The CDR3 is 17 amino acids. Between the trimmed V and J ends, which lost 5 bases and 0 bases, there was a span of 16 bases. The germline V gene has CDR1 MDHEN and CDR2 SYDVKM. CDR3 DNA sequence: TGTGCCAGCAGTCCCCGCGGGACACCAACGAACACCGGGGAGCTGTTTTTT. It specifies CASSPRGTPTNTGELFF.

This clonotype appeared a few times. The rearrangement links TRBV7-8 to TRBJ1-1; D is perhaps TRBD1 (5 bases). Germline V gene lookup returns CDR1 SGHVS and CDR2 FQNEAQ. This CDR3 is built from 14 residues. Trimming took off 0 bases at V and 5 bases at J, with 10 bases between the two ends. CDR3 region: CASSLAQGRTEAFF. DNA for the CDR3: TGTGCCAGCAGCTTAGCGCAGGGACGGACTGAAGCTTTCTTT.

This clonotype was recorded only once. This chain links TRBV29-1 with TRBJ2-3, with no clear D. The CDR3 contains 13 residues. Germline V lookup: CDR1 SQVTM, CDR2 ANQGSEA. Trimming stripped 4 bases from V and 3 bases from J, with 11 bases between. CDR3: CSVGKVVTDTQYF. CDR3 nucleotides: TGCAGCGTTGGGAAGGTAGTAACAGATACGCAGTATTTT.

V gene TRBV15 combines with J gene TRBJ2-2; D not certain. The CDR3 runs to 14 residues. Germline V gene lookup returns CDR1 LNHNV and CDR2 YYDKDF (reference sequence). The V gene lost 2 bases and the J gene lost 3 bases, with 7 bases spanning the gap. This chain's CDR3 is CATSRPDHTGELFF. CDR3 in DNA: TGTGCCACCAGCAGACCGGACCACACCGGGGAGCTGTTTTTT.

With respect to this clonotype: The junction departs from germline at one end; a sequencing error may be responsible. The rearrangement links TRBV28 to TRBJ2-1; 10 bases align to TRBD1. CDR1 is MDHEN, CDR2 SYDVKM, per germline. The CDR3 has 12 amino acids. CDR3 sequence reads: CASTLGDRGPLF. The CDR3 DNA reads as TGTGCCAGCACTTTGGGGGACAGGGGTCCCCTCTTC.

V is TRBV28 and J is TRBJ2-5, with 11 bases that match TRBD2. CDR1 and CDR2 (germline): MDHEN, SYDVKM. The junction had 9 bases not matched to a gene; V was cut back by 2 bases and J by 4 bases. The CDR3 sequence is 17 residues long. The chain's CDR3 is CASSLVVSGRASETQYF. The DNA of the CDR3 is TGTGCCAGCAGTTTAGTAGTTAGCGGGAGGGCGTCAGAGACCCAGTACTTC.

The V and J genes are TRBV29-1 and TRBJ1-1, with D perhaps matching TRBD1 (6 bases). The CDR3 runs 16 residues. The germline V gene encodes CDR1 SQVTM and CDR2 ANQGSEA. Trimming took 7 bases from V and 1 from J, leaving 22 bases between them. The CDR3 protein is CSDQGHRDSRNTEAFF. CDR3 bases: TGCAGCGACCAGGGGCACAGGGACTCGCGGAACACTGAAGCTTTCTTT.

The chain has TRBV7-2 and TRBJ2-7; 9 nucleotides agree with TRBD2. The V gene end was trimmed by 0 bases and the J gene end by 6 bases; junction bases not matched to a gene: 6. This CDR3 has 15 amino acids. Germline V lookup: CDR1 SGHTA, CDR2 FQGNSA. The CDR3 reads CASSLARGGRLEQYF. The CDR3, as DNA: TGTGCCAGCAGCTTAGCGCGGGGGGGCAGGCTCGAGCAGTACTTC.

This clonotype was found once. This chain uses TRBV2 with TRBJ2-1; TRBD1 is a possible D gene (6 bases). This CDR3 has 13 amino acids. V dropped 10 bases and J dropped 8 bases, with 18 bases sitting between them. CDR1 is SNHLY and CDR2 is FYNNEI in the germline V gene. The CDR3 is CAITAGVQDEQFF. The DNA for the CDR3 is TGTGCCATAACGGCAGGGGTTCAGGATGAGCAGTTCTTC.

V gene TRBV4-1 combines with J gene TRBJ2-1; 7 bases match TRBD2. Trimming took 1 base from V and 7 from J; bases not matched to a gene: 1. The CDR3 runs 13 residues. Looked up from germline, CDR1 is MGHRA and CDR2 is YSYEKL. The CDR3 spells CASSQGEGNEQFF. DNA of the CDR3: TGCGCCAGCAGCCAAGGGGAGGGGAATGAGCAGTTCTTC.

This chain links TRBV12-3 or TRBV12-4 with TRBJ2-1, with 14 bases aligning to TRBD2. Losses at the gene ends were 7 bases for V and 1 base for J; bases not matched to a gene: 15. The CDR3 runs to 20 residues. The CDR3 here is CASTYPGLAGARRSYNEQFF. CDR3 nucleotides: TGTGCCAGCACCTACCCGGGACTAGCGGGGGCTCGTAGATCCTACAATGAGCAGTTCTTC.

This sequence joins TRBV7-3 and TRBJ2-1, with 11 nucleotides matching TRBD2. The V and J ends lost 0 bases and 8 bases, in that order; junction bases with no gene match: 6. The CDR3 runs 16 residues. Looked up from germline, CDR1 is SGHTA and CDR2 is FQGTGA. This CDR3 is CASSLTLSGRAHEQFF. The CDR3 bases are TGTGCCAGCAGCTTAACCCTTAGCGGGAGGGCCCATGAGCAGTTCTTC.

To note about this clonotype: The junction departs from germline at one end; a sequencing error may be responsible. The V gene is TRBV4-2, the J gene TRBJ1-1, with D tentatively TRBD1 (5 bases). This CDR3 is built from 13 residues. Germline V gives CDR1 LGHNA, CDR2 YNFKEQ. CDR3 in amino acids: CASSQEWGNEAFF. CDR3 nucleotide sequence: TGTGCCAGCAGTCAAGAGTGGGGGAATGAAGCTTTCTTT.

The gene calls are TRBV7-8 and TRBJ2-7, with 9 bases lining up with TRBD1. Germline lookup yields CDR1 SGHVS and CDR2 FQNEAQ. The length of the CDR3 is 17 residues. With V trimmed by 0 bases and J by 1 base, 7 bases remained unmatched. CDR3 sequence reads: CASSLASPGQGSYEQYF. The DNA for the CDR3 is TGTGCCAGCAGCTTAGCGTCTCCGGGACAGGGTTCCTACGAGCAGTACTTC.

The chain carries TRBV6-5 and TRBJ2-3, with D tentatively TRBD2 (5 bases). Trimming removed 3 bases at V and 2 bases at J, with 12 bases between. The CDR3 has 15 amino acids. CDR1 and CDR2 (germline): MNHEY, SVGAGI. CDR3: CASSYLADYTDTQYF. The CDR3 DNA is TGTGCCAGCAGTTATTTGGCCGACTACACAGATACGCAGTATTTT.